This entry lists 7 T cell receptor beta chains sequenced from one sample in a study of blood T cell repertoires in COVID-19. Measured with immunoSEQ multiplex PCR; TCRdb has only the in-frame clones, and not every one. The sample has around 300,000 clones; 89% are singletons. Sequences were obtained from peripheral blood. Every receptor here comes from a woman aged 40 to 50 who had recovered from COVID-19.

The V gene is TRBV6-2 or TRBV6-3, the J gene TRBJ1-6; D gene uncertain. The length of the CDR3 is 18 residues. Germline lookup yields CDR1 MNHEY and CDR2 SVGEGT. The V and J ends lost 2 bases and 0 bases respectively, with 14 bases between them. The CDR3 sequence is CASSYTMDWSSYNSPLHF. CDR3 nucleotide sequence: TGTGCCAGCAGTTACACGATGGACTGGAGCTCCTATAATTCACCCCTCCACTTT.

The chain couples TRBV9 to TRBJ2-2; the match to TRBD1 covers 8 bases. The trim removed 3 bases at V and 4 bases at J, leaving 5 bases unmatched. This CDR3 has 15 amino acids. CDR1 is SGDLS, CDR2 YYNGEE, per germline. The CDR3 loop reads CASSGTGSGTGELFF. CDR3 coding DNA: TGTGCCAGCAGCGGGACAGGGAGTGGCACCGGGGAGCTGTTTTTT.

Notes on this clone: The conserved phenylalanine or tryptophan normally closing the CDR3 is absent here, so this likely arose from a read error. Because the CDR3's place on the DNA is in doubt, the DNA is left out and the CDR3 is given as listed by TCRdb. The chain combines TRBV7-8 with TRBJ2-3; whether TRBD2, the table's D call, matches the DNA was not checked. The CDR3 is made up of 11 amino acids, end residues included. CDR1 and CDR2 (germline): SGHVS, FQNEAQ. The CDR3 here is CATLRGCTVWG.

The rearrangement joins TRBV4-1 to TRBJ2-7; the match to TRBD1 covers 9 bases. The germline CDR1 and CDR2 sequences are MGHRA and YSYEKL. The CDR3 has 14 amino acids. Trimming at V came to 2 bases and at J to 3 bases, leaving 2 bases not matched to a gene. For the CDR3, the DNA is TGCGCCAGCAGCCAACAGACAGGGGGCTACGAGCAGTACTTC. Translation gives CASSQQTGGYEQYF.

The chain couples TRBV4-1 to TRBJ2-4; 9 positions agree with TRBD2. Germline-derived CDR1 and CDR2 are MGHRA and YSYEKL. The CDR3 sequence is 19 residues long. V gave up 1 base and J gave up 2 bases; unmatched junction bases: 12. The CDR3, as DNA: TGCGCCAGCAGCCAAGGACTAGCAGAACTAGCGGGTACCAAAAACATTCAGTACTTC. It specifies CASSQGLAELAGTKNIQYF.

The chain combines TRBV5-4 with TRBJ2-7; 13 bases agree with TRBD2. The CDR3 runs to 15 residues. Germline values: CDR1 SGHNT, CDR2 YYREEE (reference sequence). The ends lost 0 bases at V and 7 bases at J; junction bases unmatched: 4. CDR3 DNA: TGTGCCAGCAGCTTGGACCGGACTAGCGGGAGTGAGCAGTACTTC. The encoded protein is CASSLDRTSGSEQYF.

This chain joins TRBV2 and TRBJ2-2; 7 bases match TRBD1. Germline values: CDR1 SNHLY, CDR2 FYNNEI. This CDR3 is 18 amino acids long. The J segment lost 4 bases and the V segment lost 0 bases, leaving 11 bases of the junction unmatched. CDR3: CASSEALQGVLGTGELFF. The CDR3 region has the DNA TGTGCCAGCAGTGAAGCGCTTCAGGGGGTCTTGGGCACCGGGGAGCTGTTTTTT.